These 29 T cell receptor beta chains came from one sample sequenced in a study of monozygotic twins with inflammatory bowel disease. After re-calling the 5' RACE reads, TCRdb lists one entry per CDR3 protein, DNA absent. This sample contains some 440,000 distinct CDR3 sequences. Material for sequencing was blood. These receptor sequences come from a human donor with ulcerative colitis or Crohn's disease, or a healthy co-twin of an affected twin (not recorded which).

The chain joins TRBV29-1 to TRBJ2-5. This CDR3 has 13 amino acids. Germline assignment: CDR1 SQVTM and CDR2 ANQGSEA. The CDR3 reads CSVELGFSETQYF.

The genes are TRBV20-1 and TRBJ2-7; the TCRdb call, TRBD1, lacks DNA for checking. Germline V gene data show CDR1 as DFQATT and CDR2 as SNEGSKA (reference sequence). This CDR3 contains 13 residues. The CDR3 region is CSALRTGVREQYF.

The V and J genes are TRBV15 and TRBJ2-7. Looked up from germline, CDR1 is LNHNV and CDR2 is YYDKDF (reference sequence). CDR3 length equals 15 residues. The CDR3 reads CATSRVAGGSYEQYF.

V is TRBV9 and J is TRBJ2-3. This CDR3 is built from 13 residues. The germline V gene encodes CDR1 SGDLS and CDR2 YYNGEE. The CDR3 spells CASSFSDTDTQYF. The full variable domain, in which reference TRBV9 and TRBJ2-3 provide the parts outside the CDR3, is DSGVTQTPKHLITATGQRVTLRCSPRSGDLSVYWYQQSLDQGLQFLIQYYNGEERAKGNILERFSAQQFPDLHSELNLSSLELGDSALYFCASSFSDTDTQYFGPGTRLTVL.

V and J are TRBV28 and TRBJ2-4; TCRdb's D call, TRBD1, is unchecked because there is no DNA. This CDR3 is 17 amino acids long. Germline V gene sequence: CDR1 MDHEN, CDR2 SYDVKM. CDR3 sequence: CASSLFRDRGVKNIQYF.

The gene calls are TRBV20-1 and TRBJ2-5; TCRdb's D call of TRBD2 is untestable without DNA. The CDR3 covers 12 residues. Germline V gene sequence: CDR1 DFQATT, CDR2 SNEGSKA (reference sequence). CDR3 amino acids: CSAFGLLETQYF.

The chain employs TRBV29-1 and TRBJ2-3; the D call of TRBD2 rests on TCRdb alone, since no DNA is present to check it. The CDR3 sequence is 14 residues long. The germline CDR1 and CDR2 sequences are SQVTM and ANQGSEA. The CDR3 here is CSVRPGLVADTQYF.

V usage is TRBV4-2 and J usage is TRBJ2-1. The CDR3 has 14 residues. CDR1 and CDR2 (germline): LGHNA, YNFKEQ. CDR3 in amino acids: CASSQDVAYNEQFF.

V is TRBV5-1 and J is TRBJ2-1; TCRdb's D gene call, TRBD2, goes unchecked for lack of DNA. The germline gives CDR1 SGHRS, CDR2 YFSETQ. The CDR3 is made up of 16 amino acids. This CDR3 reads CASSSVLGGVGGEQFF.

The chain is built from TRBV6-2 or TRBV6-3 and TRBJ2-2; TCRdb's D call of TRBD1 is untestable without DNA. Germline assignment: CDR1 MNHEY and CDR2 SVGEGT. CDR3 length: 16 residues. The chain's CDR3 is CASTHLTGIYTGELFF.

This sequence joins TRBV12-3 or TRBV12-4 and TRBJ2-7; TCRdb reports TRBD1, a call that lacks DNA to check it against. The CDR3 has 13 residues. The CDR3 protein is CASSLMGGYEQYF.

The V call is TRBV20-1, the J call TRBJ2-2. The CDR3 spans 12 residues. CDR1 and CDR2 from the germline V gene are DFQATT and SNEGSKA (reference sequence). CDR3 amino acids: CSASSNAGELFF.

CDR3 residues: CASSPLRGPYEQYF. The chain employs TRBV12-3 or TRBV12-4 and TRBJ2-7; with no DNA, the TCRdb D assignment of TRBD1 cannot be verified. This CDR3 spans 14 amino acids.

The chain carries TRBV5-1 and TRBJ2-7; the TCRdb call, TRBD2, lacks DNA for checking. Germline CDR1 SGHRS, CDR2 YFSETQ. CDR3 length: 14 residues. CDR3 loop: CASSLDPGPVMPLF. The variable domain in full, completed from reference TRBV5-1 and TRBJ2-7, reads KAGVTQTPRYLIKTRGQQVTLSCSPISGHRSVSWYQQTPGQGLQFLFEYFSETQRNKGNFPGRFSGRQFSNSRSEMNVSTLELGDSALYLCASSLDPGPVMPLFGPGTRLTVT.

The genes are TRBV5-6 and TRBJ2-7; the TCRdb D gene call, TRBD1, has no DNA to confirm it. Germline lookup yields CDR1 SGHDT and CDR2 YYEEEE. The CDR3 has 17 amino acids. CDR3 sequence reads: CASTLRPTGSVSYEQYF.

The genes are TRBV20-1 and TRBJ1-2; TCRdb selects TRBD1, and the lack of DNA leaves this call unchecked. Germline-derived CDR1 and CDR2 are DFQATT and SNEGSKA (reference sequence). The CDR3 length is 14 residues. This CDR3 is CSARRTGESGGYTF.

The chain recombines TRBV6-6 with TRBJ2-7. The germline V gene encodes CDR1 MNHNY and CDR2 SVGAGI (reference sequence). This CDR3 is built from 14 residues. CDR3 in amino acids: CASTQDLAIYEQYF.

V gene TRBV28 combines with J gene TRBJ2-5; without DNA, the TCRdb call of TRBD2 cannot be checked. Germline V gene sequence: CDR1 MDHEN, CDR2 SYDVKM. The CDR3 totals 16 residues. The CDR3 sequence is CASSPSSGGAGETQYF.

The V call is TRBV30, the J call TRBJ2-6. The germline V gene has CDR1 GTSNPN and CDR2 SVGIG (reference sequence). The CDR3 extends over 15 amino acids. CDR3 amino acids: CAWSWWSSGANVLTF.

CDR3 amino acids: CASSLFLADYNEQFF. V and J are TRBV5-1 and TRBJ2-1; TCRdb returns TRBD2, unconfirmable since there is no DNA. CDR1 SGHRS and CDR2 YFSETQ come from the germline V gene. This CDR3 comprises 15 residues.

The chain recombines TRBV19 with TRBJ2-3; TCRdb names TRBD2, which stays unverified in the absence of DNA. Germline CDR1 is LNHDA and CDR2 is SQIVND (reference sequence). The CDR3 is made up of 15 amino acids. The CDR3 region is CASSITSGTSDTQYF.

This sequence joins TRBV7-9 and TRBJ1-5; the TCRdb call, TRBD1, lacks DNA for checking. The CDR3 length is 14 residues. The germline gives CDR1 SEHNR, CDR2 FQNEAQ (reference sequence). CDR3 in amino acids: CASSEGGSNQPQHF.

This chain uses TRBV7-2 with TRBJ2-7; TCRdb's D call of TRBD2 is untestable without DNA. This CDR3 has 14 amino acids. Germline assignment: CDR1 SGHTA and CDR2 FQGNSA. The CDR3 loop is CASSLSSGGYEQYF. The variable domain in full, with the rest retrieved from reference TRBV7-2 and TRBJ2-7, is GAGVSQSPSNKVTEKGKDVELRCDPISGHTALYWYRQSLGQGLEFLIYFQGNSAPDKSGLPSDRFSAERTGGSVSTLTIQRTQQEDSAVYLCASSLSSGGYEQYFGPGTRLTVT.

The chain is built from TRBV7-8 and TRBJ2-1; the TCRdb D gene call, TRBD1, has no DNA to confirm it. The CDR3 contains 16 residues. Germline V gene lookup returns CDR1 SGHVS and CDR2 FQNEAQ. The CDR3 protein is CASSSSGIGFLNEQFF.

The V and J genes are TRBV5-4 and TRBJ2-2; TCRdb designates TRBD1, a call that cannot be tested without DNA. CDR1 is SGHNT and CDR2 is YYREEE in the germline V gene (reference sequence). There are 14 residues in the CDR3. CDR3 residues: CAIRSAGATGELFF.

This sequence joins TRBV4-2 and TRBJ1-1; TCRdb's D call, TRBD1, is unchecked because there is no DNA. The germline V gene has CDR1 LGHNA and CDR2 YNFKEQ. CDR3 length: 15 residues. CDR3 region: CASSQEGQGRTEAFF.

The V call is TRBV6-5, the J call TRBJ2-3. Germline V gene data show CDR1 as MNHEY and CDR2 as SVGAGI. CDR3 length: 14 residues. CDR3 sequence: CASSYSGTADTQYF.

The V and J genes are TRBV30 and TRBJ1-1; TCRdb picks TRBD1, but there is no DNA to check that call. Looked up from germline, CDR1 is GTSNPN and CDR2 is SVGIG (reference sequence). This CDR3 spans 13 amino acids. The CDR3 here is CAWSRTGYTEAFF.

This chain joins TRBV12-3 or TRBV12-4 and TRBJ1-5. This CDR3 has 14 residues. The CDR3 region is CASSLSQANQPQHF.